The 30 T cell receptor beta chains below all came from one sample that was sequenced in a study of T-cell memory formation after mild COVID-19. TCRdb itself ran the 5' RACE reads through MiXCR, one entry per CDR3 protein. The table lists about 90,000 distinct CDR3 sequences, 10% to 15% of them singletons. The sequencing sample was made of PBMCs or a T cell subset sorted from them (not recorded which). These receptors originate from an adult woman who had mild COVID-19 (a few samples of this study predate the infection). Cell type and time point are not known.

This clonotype has a handful of counts. The chain employs TRBV12-3 or TRBV12-4 and TRBJ1-3; maybe TRBD1 (5 bases). V was trimmed by 4 bases and J by 3 bases, leaving 7 bases between them. The CDR3 loop spans 13 amino acids. CDR3 region: CASSSGGGNTIYF. CDR3 DNA: TGTGCCAGCAGTTCGGGGGGTGGAAACACCATATATTTT.

The chain links TRBV7-9 to TRBJ2-7; 9 bases map to TRBD1. Losses at the gene ends were 3 bases for V and 0 bases for J; bases not matched to a gene: 6. Germline lookup yields CDR1 SEHNR and CDR2 FQNEAQ (reference sequence). The CDR3 runs to 16 residues. The CDR3 DNA reads TGTGCCAGCAGCTTGCCCGGGACAGGGAGCTCCTACGAGCAGTACTTC. Its protein is CASSLPGTGSSYEQYF. The full variable domain, with the rest looked up from reference TRBV7-9 and TRBJ2-7, is DTGVSQNPRHKITKRGQNVTFRCDPISEHNRLYWYRQTLGQGPEFLTYFQNEAQLEKSRLLSDRFSAERPKGSFSTLEIQRTEQGDSAMYLCASSLPGTGSSYEQYFGPGTRLTVT.

A few counts support this clonotype. The chain employs TRBV24-1 and TRBJ2-2, with D uncertain. The V gene lost 5 bases and the J gene lost 0 bases, with 9 bases spanning the gap. The CDR3 extends over 15 amino acids. In germline, CDR1 is KGHDR, CDR2 SFDVKD. The CDR3: CATSGSYANTGELFF. DNA for the CDR3: TGTGCCACCAGTGGTTCGTACGCGAACACCGGGGAGCTGTTTTTT.

The V call is TRBV7-6, the J call TRBJ2-1; 7 bases are shared with TRBD1. CDR3 length equals 12 residues. CDR1 is SGHVS, CDR2 FNYEAQ, per germline. V lost 5 bases and J lost 10; bases outside the gene matches: 5. The CDR3 loop is CASSPQGPEQFF. As DNA, the CDR3 is TGTGCCAGCAGCCCACAGGGGCCCGAGCAGTTCTTC.

Written as DNA, the CDR3 is TGTGCCAGCAGTTTAGGACTAGCGGGAGGGCCGTCCAATGAGCAGTTCTTC. This translates into CASSLGLAGGPSNEQFF. The chain combines TRBV27 with TRBJ2-1; 15 bases are a match to TRBD2. The germline V gene has CDR1 MNHEY and CDR2 SMNVEV (reference sequence). V shed 2 bases and J 6 bases; nucleotides not matched to a gene: 5. The CDR3 length is 17 residues.

This clonotype was picked up a small number of times. The chain couples TRBV6-6 to TRBJ2-7, with unresolved D. CDR1 is MNHNY, CDR2 SVGAGI, per germline (reference sequence). Trimming removed 0 bases at V and 6 bases at J, with 3 bases between. This CDR3 is built from 11 residues. The CDR3 DNA sequence: TGTGCCAGCAGTTACTCGTTCGAGCAGTACTTC. This gives the protein CASSYSFEQYF.

This clonotype was picked up a small number of times. The gene calls are TRBV6-5 and TRBJ2-7; 8 bases align to TRBD1. The germline V gene encodes CDR1 MNHEY and CDR2 SVGAGI. J was trimmed by 2 bases and V by 6 bases; bases with no gene match: 0. CDR3 size: 12 residues. The CDR3 loop reads CASRDRAYEQYF. In DNA, the CDR3 is TGTGCCAGCAGGGACAGGGCCTACGAGCAGTACTTC.

This clonotype occurred many times. V and J are TRBV7-3 and TRBJ2-1; the D gene could be TRBD1 or TRBD2 (5 bases each). Germline V gene lookup returns CDR1 SGHTA and CDR2 FQGTGA. V was cut by 3 bases and J by 10 bases, with 10 bases left in between. This CDR3 has 12 amino acids. The chain's CDR3 is CASSFSGSEQFF. CDR3 DNA sequence: TGTGCCAGCAGCTTTTCAGGGAGCGAGCAGTTCTTC.

This clonotype was detected a few times. The V and J genes are TRBV12-3 or TRBV12-4 and TRBJ1-5, with D unresolved. The CDR3 has 15 residues. Trimming left V 1 base short and J 4 bases short, with 11 bases between. The CDR3 is CASSLGPGSNQPQHF. The CDR3, as DNA: TGTGCCAGCAGTTTAGGGCCAGGAAGTAATCAGCCCCAGCATTTT.

The V and J genes are TRBV2 and TRBJ2-5, with no clear D. V lost 8 bases to trimming and J lost 2 bases, with 12 bases between them. Germline V gene data show CDR1 as SNHLY and CDR2 as FYNNEI. The CDR3 contains 13 residues. CDR3 sequence: CASEQANQETQYF. CDR3 DNA sequence: TGTGCCAGCGAGCAGGCTAATCAAGAGACCCAGTACTTC.

The V and J genes are TRBV20-1 and TRBJ2-7, with D hard to call. The CDR3 runs to 13 residues. Trimming took off 3 bases at V and 2 bases at J, with 11 bases between the two ends. Germline values: CDR1 DFQATT, CDR2 SNEGSKA (reference sequence). CDR3 DNA sequence: TGCAGTGCTAGGGTCTATTTTACCTACGAGCAGTACTTC. Translated: CSARVYFTYEQYF.

This clonotype occurred a few times. One end of the junction varies from germline; a read error may be responsible. The chain combines TRBV20-1 with TRBJ2-7; TRBD2 might be the D (7 bases). Looked up from germline, CDR1 is DFQATT and CDR2 is SNEGSKA (reference sequence). This CDR3 has 14 amino acids. CDR3 nucleotide sequence: TGCAGTGCGAGAGGGGGGGGTAACTCCTACGAGCAGTACTTC. It yields the protein CSARGGGNSYEQYF.

This chain joins TRBV6-5 and TRBJ2-1; TRBD2 matches 11 bases. The CDR3 length is 14 residues. Looked up from germline, CDR1 is MNHEY and CDR2 is SVGAGI. J lost 6 bases, V lost 8 bases, and 6 bases had no gene match. The CDR3 sequence: CASQTSGRGNEQFF. The CDR3 nucleotides are TGTGCCAGCCAAACTAGCGGGAGAGGCAATGAGCAGTTCTTC.

The rearrangement uses TRBV12-3 or TRBV12-4 and TRBJ2-3, with D hard to call. The V end lost 0 bases, the J end lost 2 bases, and 15 bases lay between the germline ends. The CDR3 spans 17 residues. CDR3 protein: CASSLAQPAVYTDTQYF. CDR3 nucleotides: TGTGCCAGCAGTTTAGCGCAGCCGGCGGTATACACAGATACGCAGTATTTT.

This clonotype was picked up a small number of times. The chain carries TRBV27 and TRBJ2-7; D may be TRBD1 or TRBD2 (5 bases each). The germline gives CDR1 MNHEY, CDR2 SMNVEV (reference sequence). The CDR3 length is 14 residues. V was shortened by 5 bases and J by 3 bases, with 14 bases between the two germline ends. As DNA, the CDR3 is TGTGCCAGCAGTACACCGGGACCCTTCTACGAGCAGTACTTC. This gives the protein CASSTPGPFYEQYF.

V gene TRBV6-5 combines with J gene TRBJ2-4; 13 bases are shared with TRBD2. Per the germline V gene, CDR1 is MNHEY and CDR2 is SVGAGI. This CDR3 has 20 amino acids. V lost 6 bases to trimming and J lost 7 bases; unmatched junction nucleotides: 21. The CDR3 is CASSIRGSGLAGVGRNIQYF. Here the CDR3 DNA reads TGTGCCAGCAGCATCCGGGGGAGCGGACTAGCGGGAGTTGGAAGGAACATTCAGTACTTC.

This clonotype was counted at least ten times. The J gene is TRBJ2-1, the V gene TRBV7-7, with D perhaps matching TRBD2 (6 bases). In germline, CDR1 is SSHAT, CDR2 FNYEAQ (reference sequence). Trimming removed 4 bases at V and 6 bases at J, with 19 bases between. This CDR3 is 16 amino acids long. The CDR3: CASSSEPGLSTNEQFF. The CDR3 nucleotides are TGTGCCAGCAGCTCCGAACCGGGACTTTCAACCAATGAGCAGTTCTTC.

This clonotype was seen only a few times. This chain connects TRBV6-5 to TRBJ2-1; D may match TRBD1 or TRBD2 (5 bases each). The germline V and J ends were trimmed by 2 bases and 4 bases, with 9 bases remaining between them. The germline V gene encodes CDR1 MNHEY and CDR2 SVGAGI. There are 14 residues in the CDR3. DNA of the CDR3: TGTGCCAGCAGTTACGGGGACCAGTACAATGAGCAGTTCTTC. Amino acids: CASSYGDQYNEQFF.

The chain links TRBV13 to TRBJ2-3; 10 nucleotides align to TRBD2. Germline V gene data show CDR1 as PRHDT and CDR2 as FYEKMQ (reference sequence). The CDR3 totals 15 residues. The ends lost 5 bases at V and 7 bases at J; junction bases unmatched: 9. In DNA form, the CDR3 reads TGTGCCAGCAGCCCCGAGCGGGGGGGCCGCAATACGCAGTATTTT. Translation: CASSPERGGRNTQYF.

This clonotype was detected only a few times. The V call is TRBV6-1, the J call TRBJ2-7; D not certain. Germline V gene data show CDR1 as MNHNS and CDR2 as SASEGT. Trimming cost V 7 bases and J 4 bases, with 14 bases left between them. CDR3 length equals 13 residues. CDR3 coding DNA: TGTGCCAGCATCGGTAAACCCGATTACGAGCAGTACTTC. It translates to CASIGKPDYEQYF.

This clonotype was seen a few times. The chain links TRBV5-6 to TRBJ2-5; D remains unclear. The CDR3 is made up of 13 amino acids. V was clipped by 3 bases and J by 5 bases, with 11 bases between them. Germline V gene sequence: CDR1 SGHDT, CDR2 YYEEEE. CDR3: CASSSAEWETQYF. The CDR3 DNA follows: TGTGCCAGCAGCTCGGCGGAGTGGGAGACCCAGTACTTC.

The V and J genes are TRBV29-1 and TRBJ2-2; possible D gene TRBD1, 5 bases. CDR1 SQVTM and CDR2 ANQGSEA come from the germline V gene. Deletions cut 3 bases from V and 0 bases from J, with 14 bases between. This CDR3 is 16 amino acids long. Written as DNA, the CDR3 is TGCAGCGTTGAGAACCCAGACAGCGCGAACACCGGGGAGCTGTTTTTT. This codes for CSVENPDSANTGELFF.

The rearrangement uses TRBV7-9 and TRBJ2-7; D is unresolved. CDR3 length: 12 residues. Germline CDR1 SEHNR, CDR2 FQNEAQ (reference sequence). V was trimmed by 5 bases and J by 1 base, leaving 6 bases between them. DNA for the CDR3: TGTGCCAGCAGCGCCCTATCCTACGAGCAGTACTTC. Its protein product is CASSALSYEQYF.

The chain carries TRBV9 and TRBJ2-2; D unclear. Germline V gene lookup returns CDR1 SGDLS and CDR2 YYNGEE. V was shortened by 0 bases and J by 6 bases, with 9 bases between the two germline ends. The CDR3 totals 14 residues. The CDR3 DNA follows: TGTGCCAGCAGCGTAGCTCAGGCAGCCGGGGAGCTGTTTTTT. Translated: CASSVAQAAGELFF.

The chain uses TRBV4-1 and TRBJ2-7; no reliable D call. This CDR3 contains 15 residues. Germline V gene sequence: CDR1 MGHRA, CDR2 YSYEKL. V was cut by 0 bases and J by 1 base, with 10 bases left in between. The CDR3 DNA reads TGCGCCAGCAGCCAAGACTCAGTGGGGTCCTACGAGCAGTACTTC. Encoded protein: CASSQDSVGSYEQYF.

The chain combines TRBV12-3 or TRBV12-4 with TRBJ2-3, with D perhaps matching TRBD2 (6 bases). Trimming left V 4 bases short and J 1 base short, with 18 bases between. The CDR3 has 17 residues. DNA for the CDR3: TGTGCCAGCAGTTCCGACGGATTAGCGGCCGGCACAGATACGCAGTATTTT. Its protein product is CASSSDGLAAGTDTQYF.

This clonotype was observed a handful of times. The chain carries TRBV13 and TRBJ2-7, with D perhaps matching TRBD1 (5 bases). Germline values: CDR1 PRHDT, CDR2 FYEKMQ (reference sequence). Trimming removed 4 bases from V and 2 bases from J, with 15 bases in between. The CDR3 is 15 amino acids. The CDR3 loop reads CASSWSTQDPYEQYF. The CDR3 DNA is TGTGCCAGCAGCTGGAGCACACAGGATCCCTACGAGCAGTACTTC.

V is TRBV6-6 and J is TRBJ2-7, with D possibly TRBD1 on 6 matching bases. Germline CDR1 is MNHNY and CDR2 is SVGAGI (reference sequence). The length of the CDR3 is 16 residues. Trimming took off 5 bases at V and 0 bases at J, with 17 bases between the two ends. The CDR3 here is CASSDPRQVTSYEQYF. The DNA for the CDR3 is TGTGCCAGCAGTGATCCCCGACAGGTCACCTCCTACGAGCAGTACTTC.

This clonotype was picked up a small number of times. The chain has TRBV11-2 and TRBJ2-1; 12 bases agree with TRBD2. Trimming cost V 5 bases and J 7 bases; bases outside gene matches: 6. The CDR3 consists of 15 residues. The V gene's germline CDR1 is SGHAT and CDR2 FQNNGV. The CDR3 loop is CASSPLAGGFNEQFF. CDR3 DNA: TGTGCCAGCAGCCCCCTAGCGGGAGGGTTTAATGAGCAGTTCTTC.

This clonotype was found a few times. The CDR3 coding sequence is TGTGCCAGCACCCGGGCCTCTAACTATGGCTACACCTTC. Amino acid sequence: CASTRASNYGYTF. The chain carries TRBV6-5 and TRBJ1-2; D call uncertain. CDR1 is MNHEY and CDR2 is SVGAGI in the germline V gene. This CDR3 is built from 13 residues. V lost 7 bases to trimming and J lost 0 bases, with 9 bases between them.